The entry below describes one T cell receptor (beta chain). The antigen remains undetermined. The data were taken from a study of cytomegalovirus exposure and HLA in healthy donors. Study-wide results and caveats: Among CMV-associated TCR beta chains, most appeared HLA-restricted in a later analysis. The authors confirmed in vitro that a few CMV-associated chains were specific for CMV antigens.

Primers for the PCR totalled 60 Vbeta and 13 Jbeta. This table comes from immunoSEQ multiplex PCR, and its TCRdb copy is limited to in-frame clones, with some not included. The sample holds 110,000 to 150,000 clones, more than 70% seen once. The CDR3 sequence is 12 residues long. The V gene's germline CDR1 is SGHRS and CDR2 YFSETQ. V was pared by 3 bases and J by 7 bases, with 8 bases between. The J gene is TRBJ2-1, the V gene TRBV5-1; D is possibly TRBD1 (6 bases). The sequence came from a male donor in good health and CMV-seropositive. Sequencing used PBMCs. The CDR3 region has the DNA TGCGCCAGCAGCTACAGGGAGAATGAGCAGTTCTTC. Translated: CASSYRENEQFF.